A single sample gave rise to the 16 T cell receptor beta chains below, sequenced in a study of identical twins' blood T cells (dated by TCRdb to the early 2010s). Library preparation used 5' RACE. Instrument on record: Illumina Genome Analyzer IIx. TCRdb itself trimmed the public reads at Q25 with fastp, ran MiXCR and retained productive beta chains. Every CDR3 protein is listed once, alongside the most common genes and DNA of its rows. This sample is represented by hundreds of thousands of distinct CDR3 sequences; approximately 30% of them were singletons. Roughly 5.5% of the sample comes from the top ten. The specimen was PBMCs. These receptors were collected from a woman between 18 and 50 years old in good health.

The V call is TRBV6-5, the J call TRBJ1-1; no definite D call. V lost 5 bases and J 5 bases, leaving 12 bases between the germline ends. The CDR3 has 13 amino acids. Germline V gene lookup returns CDR1 MNHEY and CDR2 SVGAGI. The CDR3 sequence: CASSPAPLTEAFF. Here the CDR3 DNA reads TGTGCCAGCAGTCCAGCGCCTCTTACTGAAGCTTTCTTT.

This clonotype was counted many times. The chain has TRBV6-4 and TRBJ2-2; 11 nucleotides line up with TRBD2. V trimming: 3 bases; J trimming: 6 bases; junction bases outside the gene matches: 3. The CDR3 has 15 amino acids. In germline, CDR1 is MRHNA, CDR2 SNTAGT. CDR3 region: CASSETSGVSGELFF. CDR3 coding DNA: TGTGCCAGCAGTGAGACTAGCGGGGTATCCGGGGAGCTGTTTTTT.

The chain uses TRBV14 and TRBJ2-7; TRBD1 might be the D (6 bases). This CDR3 is built from 14 residues. CDR1 and CDR2 from the germline V gene are SGHDN and FVKESK. V lost 4 bases and J 0 bases, leaving 10 bases between the germline ends. CDR3 region: CASSLGTPSYEQYF. DNA of the CDR3: TGTGCCAGCAGCCTCGGGACACCCTCCTACGAGCAGTACTTC.

This clonotype has just a few counts. The chain joins TRBV15 to TRBJ2-2; D is uncertain. Trimming stripped 6 bases from V and 5 bases from J, with 13 bases between. Germline V lookup: CDR1 LNHNV, CDR2 YYDKDF (reference sequence). This CDR3 is 14 amino acids long. The DNA for the CDR3 is TGTGCCACCAGTCGCCAGATACCAACCGGGGAGCTGTTTTTT. This codes for CATSRQIPTGELFF. Full variable domain (missing parts from reference TRBV15 and TRBJ2-2): DAMVIQNPRYQVTQFGKPVTLSCSQTLNHNVMYWYQQKSSQAPKLLFHYYDKDFNNEADTPDNFQSRRPNTSFCFLDIRSPGLGDTAMYLCATSRQIPTGELFFGEGSRLTVL.

The sample holds a few counts of this clonotype. The chain joins TRBV28 to TRBJ2-7; TRBD2 matches at 10 bases. Trimming at V came to 10 bases and at J to 3 bases, leaving 3 bases not matched to a gene. Germline V gives CDR1 MDHEN, CDR2 SYDVKM. The CDR3 runs to 12 residues. The CDR3 bases are TGTGCCACCTGGACTAGCGGCTACGAGCAGTACTTC. Translated: CATWTSGYEQYF.

The rearrangement joins TRBV3-1 to TRBJ1-5; D is unclear. V dropped 6 bases and J dropped 0 bases, with 12 bases sitting between them. Germline lookup yields CDR1 LGHDT and CDR2 YNNKEL (reference sequence). The CDR3 has 15 residues. The CDR3 coding sequence is TGTGCCAGCAGTTCTTTTCCCTCTAGCAATCAGCCCCAGCATTTT. Amino acids: CASSSFPSSNQPQHF.

In this sample, this clonotype turned up a few times. The chain combines TRBV6-1 with TRBJ1-6; 7 bases are a match to TRBD1. J was trimmed by 7 bases and V by 10 bases; bases with no gene match: 10. The CDR3 is 14 residues long. Germline values: CDR1 MNHNS, CDR2 SASEGT. DNA for the CDR3: TGTGCCACTTCCGGGACAGCTTTAAATTCACCCCTCCACTTT. Amino acids: CATSGTALNSPLHF.

The sample holds a few counts of this clonotype. The junction does not match germline at one end; this may be a read error. This chain uses TRBV18 with TRBJ1-5, with TRBD1 as a possible D gene (5 bases). The CDR3 is 14 residues long. Germline CDR1 is KGHSH and CDR2 is LQKENI. The CDR3 DNA reads as TGTGCCAGCTCCGACAGATATAGCAATCAGCCCCATCATTTT. Translation: CASSDRYSNQPHHF.

This chain links TRBV5-1 with TRBJ1-3; D gene uncertain. The CDR3 extends over 13 amino acids. V was cut by 7 bases and J by 1 base, with 9 bases left in between. The V gene's germline CDR1 is SGHRS and CDR2 YFSETQ. DNA of the CDR3: TGCGCCAGCTCCGTACATTCTGGAAACACCATATATTTT. Residues: CASSVHSGNTIYF.

This clonotype occurred once. Given a much more abundant clone one base away, this may be a read error. V is TRBV14 and J is TRBJ1-4; D is unclear. Germline-derived CDR1 and CDR2 are SGHDN and FVKESK. CDR3 length: 16 residues. The CDR3 sequence is CASSPRPLGVAEKLLF. CDR3 nucleotide sequence: TGTGCCAGCAGCCCGCGACCCTTGGGTGTTGCTGAAAAACTGCTTTTT.

The table lists this clonotype with a few counts. The chain carries TRBV19 and TRBJ1-1, with D possibly matching TRBD1 (6 bases). Germline-derived CDR1 and CDR2 are LNHDA and SQIVND (reference sequence). The V and J ends lost 5 bases and 0 bases respectively, with 13 bases between them. The CDR3 runs 15 residues. CDR3 nucleotides: TGTGCCAGTAGTTTAGGACAGAGGGTGAACACTGAAGCTTTCTTT. Protein product: CASSLGQRVNTEAFF.

This rearrangement joins TRBV10-3 to TRBJ2-1; 10 positions match TRBD2. This CDR3 comprises 17 residues. The ends lost 5 bases at V and 4 bases at J; junction bases unmatched: 11. CDR1 is ENHRY and CDR2 is SYGVKD in the germline V gene. The CDR3 DNA sequence: TGTGCCATCAGTAAAGCGGGAGGGCCATTTGGGTACAATGAGCAGTTCTTC. This translates into CAISKAGGPFGYNEQFF.

This clonotype occurred many times. The rearrangement joins TRBV5-1 to TRBJ1-1, with 9 bases identical to TRBD1. CDR1 is SGHRS and CDR2 is YFSETQ in the germline V gene. The CDR3 extends over 15 amino acids. Losses at the gene ends were 3 bases for V and 3 bases for J; bases not matched to a gene: 6. CDR3 sequence reads: CASSSVGQGHTEAFF. Here the CDR3 DNA reads TGCGCCAGCAGCTCGGTGGGACAGGGCCACACTGAAGCTTTCTTT.

This clonotype appeared many times. The genes are TRBV2 and TRBJ1-1; D possibly corresponds to TRBD1 (6 bases). V was cut by 2 bases and J by 11 bases, with 15 bases left in between. The CDR3 runs 13 residues. Germline loops: CDR1 SNHLY, CDR2 FYNNEI. CDR3: CASSESGGQKAFF. For the CDR3, the DNA is TGTGCCAGCAGTGAATCAGGAGGACAGAAGGCTTTCTTT.

The rearrangement uses TRBV29-1 and TRBJ2-1; the D gene is possibly TRBD2 (5 bases). Trimming left V 3 bases short and J 5 bases short, with 17 bases between. CDR1 and CDR2 from the germline V gene are SQVTM and ANQGSEA. This CDR3 region has 15 residues. Written as DNA, the CDR3 is TGCAGCGTTGATGGGTTAGCGAGGACCCACAATGAGCAGTTCTTC. It translates to CSVDGLARTHNEQFF.

The sample holds a few counts of this clonotype. The V call is TRBV20-1, the J call TRBJ2-1; weak D call: TRBD1 (5 bases). The CDR3 contains 11 residues. In germline, CDR1 is DFQATT, CDR2 SNEGSKA (reference sequence). Trimming shortened V by 5 bases and J by 10 bases, and 12 bases separated the two germline ends. DNA of the CDR3: TGCAGTGCTGATAGGACATTAGAGCAGTTCTTC. Amino acids: CSADRTLEQFF.